This T cell receptor (beta chain) stems from a study of cytomegalovirus exposure and HLA in healthy donors. Study context: Counted in an early data release were roughly 87 million unique TCRs from HLA-typed donors. Regarding the study as a whole: Reported performance of the classifier showed diagnosis of cytomegalovirus status with high specificity and sensitivity. TCR beta V- and J-gene trimming was later associated with a missense DCLRE1C variant. It was taken for granted in presence/absence analyses that sequencing depth across donors was roughly uniform.

It was with 60 Vbeta and 13 Jbeta primers that the PCR ran. Some clones are missing from TCRdb's copy, which holds only in-frame ones; the method was immunoSEQ multiplex PCR. Found here are approximately 190,000 clones, around 75% of them singletons; the top ten hold about 6%. Germline lookup yields CDR1 SGHVS and CDR2 FQNEAQ. The CDR3 consists of 11 residues. Trimming took off 5 bases at V and 8 bases at J, with 7 bases between the two ends. Concerning this clone itself: What it binds is not known.

This chain connects TRBV7-8 to TRBJ2-1; D remains ambiguous. The TCR comes from a woman aged 25 to 45 in good health and CMV-seropositive. Sample: PBMCs. CDR3 in DNA: TGTGCCAGCAGCACCCAGGATGAGCAGTTCTTC. This translates into CASSTQDEQFF.